The text below deals with one T cell receptor (beta chain). Its antigen is still unknown. The library was built by means of 5' RACE. Preparation of each TCR library used 3,500 to 4,500 ng of total RNA. For each sample, cDNA synthesis with SMARTScribe reverse transcriptase was split into eight separate reactions. During cDNA synthesis, template switching was used to introduce unique molecular identifiers that contained a 6-nucleotide sample barcode. Amplification of TCRalpha and TCRbeta cDNA involved two nested PCRs of 16 and 9 cycles, and each PCR was followed by bead purification. Before amplification, the cDNA was treated with uracil DNA-glycosylase and purified using the QIAquick PCR purification kit. The second PCR was the step at which Illumina TruSeq-compatible adapters and sample-specific barcodes were added. Library quality and concentration were assessed using TapeStation and Qubit, and approximately 5 ng of each library was pooled. Sequencing of pooled libraries was carried out on an Illumina HiSeq2500 single-index Rapid Run using 2 x 100 bp reads and custom sequencing primers. In the paper's pipeline: PCR and sequencing errors were corrected by UMI-based consensus assembly using MiGEC version 1.2.6. V(D)J alignment, clonotype assembly and CDR3 extraction were performed with MiXCR version 2.1.1. Gene usage, clonotype sharing and MAIT/NKT TCR abundance were normalised by analysing the top 1000, 10 000 and 20 000 clonotypes per sample. After downsampling to 27 000 UMIs, diversity was calculated as the inverse Simpson index using the vegan R package. Statistical testing used paired Mann-Whitney U tests on the discordant twin pairs and applied Benjamini-Hochberg correction for multiple testing. TCRdb reprocessed the reads and provides one entry for every CDR3 protein sequence; no DNA is given. The V and J calls follow TCRdb's processing rather than the paper's. The sample table records about 160,000 distinct CDR3 sequences. Together, the top ten hold 2% to 3% of the sample.

From each donor, an approximately 2.4 ml peripheral blood sample was drawn into PAXgene tubes and stored at -80 degrees C. Without any T cell sorting, total RNA was extracted from whole blood using the PAXgene blood miRNA kit on an automated QIAcube. Peripheral blood from monozygotic twin pairs concordant or discordant for inflammatory bowel disease was subjected to deep TCRalpha and TCRbeta repertoire profiling with unique molecular barcoding. Smoking habits were recorded for all twin pairs, and individuals were classified as current, former or never smokers. These data are taken from a study of monozygotic twins with inflammatory bowel disease (dated by TCRdb to between 2018 and 2021). Turning to the overall study: In total, approximately 30 monozygotic twin pairs made up the full study: 19 Danish pairs, all IBD-discordant, plus nine German pairs, of which four were IBD-concordant and five were IBD-discordant. The search for disease-associated traits relied mainly on comparing IBD patients with their genetically identical healthy co-twins within discordant pairs. Each individual had, on average, about 151 000 unique TCRalpha sequences and 181 000 unique TCRbeta sequences available for analysis.

Taken from cysteine to phenylalanine, the CDR3 has 15 residues. DNA is not on record. From the germline V gene (reference sequence), CDR1 is LNHNV and CDR2 is YYDKDF. Results the study describes overall, beyond this receptor: No single strong signal or clonotype linked to IBD turned up in the results, so the idea that one exists was not supported. Repertoire similarity did not differ between concordant and discordant twins, possibly due to limited statistical power. IBD patients shared fewer clonotypes with other individuals than healthy twins did, most markedly in patients showing signs of disease activity. Differing immunosuppressive treatments among patients may have added background noise and inter-individual variability to the repertoires. The analysis was unable to tell apart different T cell subtypes. Measured by the inverse Simpson index, TCRbeta repertoire diversity was lower in IBD patients than in their healthy co-twins.

This TCR was recovered from a human donor with ulcerative colitis or Crohn's disease, or a healthy co-twin of an affected twin (not recorded which). Sequenced: blood. Here the chain combines TRBV15 and TRBJ2-7; TCRdb calls TRBD1, which cannot be checked without DNA. CDR3 region: CATSRPTGNVYEQYF.